Listed below are T cell receptor beta chains from one sample, sequenced in a study of T cell repertoires in cytomegalovirus infection. In TCRdb, the reads were re-called with MiXCR into one record per CDR3 protein. The repertoire includes more than 250,000 distinct CDR3 sequences, 25% of them detected once, and 13% sits in the top ten. For these TCRs, the target antigens are not known. This sample comprised cultured PBMCs, obtained from culture after CMV antigen stimulation. Receptors were obtained from a human donor in good health (CMV status not recorded). Some clones in this sample may be carry-over from other donors' samples. The CDR3 runs from the conserved cysteine through the conserved F or W. Rows give clone size only sometimes, using once, few, many, or a class for an expanded clone.

V gene	clone size	CDR3 protein
TRBV4-1	few	CASSRQTSGLTDTQYF
TRBV6-8	once	CASSYGVMGGKQETQYF
TRBV29-1	.	CSVEPGLAGGPPFF
TRBV7-2	.	CASSRDRGNNQPQHF
TRBV20-1	.	CSVPGHNYGYTF
TRBV12-3/TRBV12-4	few	CASSYTGTNEQFF
TRBV12-3/TRBV12-4	few	CASSPRQGLGGSSYNEQFF
TRBV7-8	many	CASSRGGRGPRNRNEQFF
TRBV7-2	many	CASSLEGTSGSNEQFF
TRBV6-1	.	CASRARGQVGDTQYF
TRBV3-1	.	CASSQTIGSGANVLTF
TRBV7-2	.	CASSLEQWNTGELFF
TRBV7-2	.	CASTQDWTQTYEQYF
TRBV3-1	.	CASSAKLDSNYGYTF
TRBV12-3/TRBV12-4	.	CASSLGGTWADTQYF
TRBV7-9	few	CASSPGPSAGYGYTF
TRBV19	.	CASNGDTSSYNEQFF
TRBV4-1	.	CASSQAQISSGANVLTF
TRBV19	.	CASTRDGSYNEQFF
TRBV7-9	many	CASRPTGDTEAFF
TRBV20-1	.	CSGGADSEAFF
TRBV9	.	CASSLTTSGLQETQYF
TRBV28	.	CASVTSGIGNEQFF
TRBV11-3	.	CASSLQGFSYNEQFF
TRBV2	few	CASKSPSGMNTGELFF
TRBV28	few	CASSSMGETQYF
TRBV10-3	few	CAIRDQNTEAFF
TRBV5-1	many	CASSLDPGDGYGYTF
TRBV7-6	few	CASSLVVAGGSGDEQFF
TRBV20-1	.	CSARDPGTSGNEQFF
TRBV4-1	once	CASSPRAEGSYEQYF
TRBV4-2	.	CASSQDLQALLGSQETQYF
TRBV5-1	few	CASSLRLHTEAFF
TRBV20-1	.	CSARDPGQGHYTEAFF
TRBV7-2	many	CASSLGLARNTEAFF
TRBV12-5	.	CASGLQSWTGRGLEMTEAFF
TRBV12-3/TRBV12-4	few	CASRSNRDRMKMMNTEAFF